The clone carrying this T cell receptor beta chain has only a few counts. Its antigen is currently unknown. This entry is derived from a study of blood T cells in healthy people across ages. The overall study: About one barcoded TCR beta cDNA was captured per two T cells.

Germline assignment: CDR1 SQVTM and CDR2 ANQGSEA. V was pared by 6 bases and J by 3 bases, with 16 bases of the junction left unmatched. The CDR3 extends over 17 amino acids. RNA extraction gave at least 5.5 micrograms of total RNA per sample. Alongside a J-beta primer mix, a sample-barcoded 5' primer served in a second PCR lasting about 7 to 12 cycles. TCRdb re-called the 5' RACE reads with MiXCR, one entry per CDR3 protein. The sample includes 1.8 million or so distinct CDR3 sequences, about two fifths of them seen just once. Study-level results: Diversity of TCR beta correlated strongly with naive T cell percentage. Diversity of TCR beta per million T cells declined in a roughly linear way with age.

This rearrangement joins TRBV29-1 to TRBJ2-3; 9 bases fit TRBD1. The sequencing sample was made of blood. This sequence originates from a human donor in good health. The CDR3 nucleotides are TGCAGCGTAACGGGACAGGGTATGACGGTTGTTACAGATACGCAGTATTTT. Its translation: CSVTGQGMTVVTDTQYF.